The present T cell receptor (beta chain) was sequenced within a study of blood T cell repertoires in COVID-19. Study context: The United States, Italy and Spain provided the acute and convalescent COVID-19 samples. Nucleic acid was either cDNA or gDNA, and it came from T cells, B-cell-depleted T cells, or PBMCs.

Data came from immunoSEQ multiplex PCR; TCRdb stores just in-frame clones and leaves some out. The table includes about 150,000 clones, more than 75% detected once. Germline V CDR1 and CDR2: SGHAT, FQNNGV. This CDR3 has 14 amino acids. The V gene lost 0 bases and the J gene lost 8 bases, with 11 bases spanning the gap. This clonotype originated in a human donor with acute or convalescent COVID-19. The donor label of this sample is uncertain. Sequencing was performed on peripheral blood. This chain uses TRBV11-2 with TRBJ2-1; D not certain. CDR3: CASSLEYGGDEQFF. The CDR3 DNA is TGTGCCAGCAGCTTAGAATATGGCGGAGATGAGCAGTTCTTC.